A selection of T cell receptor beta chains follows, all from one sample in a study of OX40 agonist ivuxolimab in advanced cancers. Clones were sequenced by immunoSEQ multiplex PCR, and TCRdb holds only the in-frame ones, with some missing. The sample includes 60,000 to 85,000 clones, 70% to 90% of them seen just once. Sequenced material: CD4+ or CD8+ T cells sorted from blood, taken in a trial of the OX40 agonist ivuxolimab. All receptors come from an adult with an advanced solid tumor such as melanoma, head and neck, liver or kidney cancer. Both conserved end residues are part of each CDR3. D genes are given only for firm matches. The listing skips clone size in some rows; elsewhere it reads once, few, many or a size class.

CDR3nt: TGCGCCAGCAGCTTGGAACAGGGATTAGCAGTAGGGGAGACCCAGTACTTC
CDR3aa: CASSLEQGLAVGETQYF
abundance: once
v_gene: TRBV5-1
j_gene: TRBJ2-5
d_gene: .

CDR3nt: TGTGCCAGCTCACCTGCGCTAGCGGGGGCCACCGGGGAGCTGTTTTTT
CDR3aa: CASSPALAGATGELFF
abundance: .
v_gene: TRBV18
j_gene: TRBJ2-2
d_gene: TRBD2

CDR3nt: TGTGTCACCTCCTCAGACATGAACACTGAAGCTTTCTTT
CDR3aa: CVTSSDMNTEAFF
abundance: .
v_gene: TRBV7-2
j_gene: TRBJ1-1
d_gene: .

CDR3nt: TGTGCCAGCAGCGTAGATACAGGCGCCAACGTCCTGACTTTC
CDR3aa: CASSVDTGANVLTF
abundance: .
v_gene: TRBV9
j_gene: TRBJ2-6
d_gene: .

CDR3nt: TGTGCCAGCAGCTTGGTTTTCCTAGCGGGGGGCCTCGGCGGGGAGCTGTTTTTT
CDR3aa: CASSLVFLAGGLGGELFF
abundance: .
v_gene: TRBV5-6
j_gene: TRBJ2-2
d_gene: TRBD2

CDR3nt: TGTGCCAGCATGCAGGGATACAATGAGCAGTTCTTC
CDR3aa: CASMQGYNEQFF
abundance: once
v_gene: TRBV19
j_gene: TRBJ2-1
d_gene: .

CDR3nt: TGTGCCAGCGGGGGGGGCCGGGCTGAAGCTTTCTTT
CDR3aa: CASGGGRAEAFF
abundance: .
v_gene: TRBV7-9
j_gene: TRBJ1-1
d_gene: .

CDR3nt: TGTGCCAGCAGTGTTACGTACGAGCAGTACTTC
CDR3aa: CASSVTYEQYF
abundance: once
v_gene: TRBV2
j_gene: TRBJ2-7
d_gene: .

CDR3nt: TGCGCCAGCAGCTTTCAGGGCAATCAGAACTATGGCTACACCTTC
CDR3aa: CASSFQGNQNYGYTF
abundance: .
v_gene: TRBV5-1
j_gene: TRBJ1-2
d_gene: .

CDR3nt: TGTGCCAGCAGTCCGTATGTGGAACCAGAATTCGAGCAGTACTTC
CDR3aa: CASSPYVEPEFEQYF
abundance: .
v_gene: TRBV28
j_gene: TRBJ2-7
d_gene: .

CDR3nt: TGCGCCAGCAGCTTGGCTCAGGGTATCCAGCCCCAGCATTTT
CDR3aa: CASSLAQGIQPQHF
abundance: once
v_gene: TRBV5-1
j_gene: TRBJ1-5
d_gene: .

CDR3nt: TGTGCCAGCAGCTTAGGAACTGAAGCTTTCTTT
CDR3aa: CASSLGTEAFF
abundance: .
v_gene: TRBV11-2
j_gene: TRBJ1-1
d_gene: .

CDR3nt: TGCGCCAGCAGCCCCGGTGATGGTGAAGCTTTCTTT
CDR3aa: CASSPGDGEAFF
abundance: .
v_gene: TRBV4-3
j_gene: TRBJ1-1
d_gene: .

CDR3nt: TGTGCCAGCAGTTTAACGTGGGACAGTAGCGAGCAGTACTTC
CDR3aa: CASSLTWDSSEQYF
abundance: .
v_gene: TRBV27
j_gene: TRBJ2-7
d_gene: TRBD1

CDR3nt: TGTGCCGCTGGGGAGGAATTGAACACTGAAGCTTTCTTT
CDR3aa: CAAGEELNTEAFF
abundance: once
v_gene: TRBV19
j_gene: TRBJ1-1
d_gene: .

CDR3nt: TGTGCCATCAGGTTTCTCGGGGGACCCTCCTACAATGAGCAGTTCTTC
CDR3aa: CAIRFLGGPSYNEQFF
abundance: once
v_gene: TRBV10-3
j_gene: TRBJ2-1
d_gene: .

CDR3nt: TGTGCCAGTAGTATCCAGGGGAACACTGAAGCTTTCTTT
CDR3aa: CASSIQGNTEAFF
abundance: .
v_gene: TRBV19
j_gene: TRBJ1-1
d_gene: .

CDR3nt: TGTGCCAGCAGGGGACTAGCGGGAGCCTACAATGAGCAGTTCTTC
CDR3aa: CASRGLAGAYNEQFF
abundance: .
v_gene: TRBV2
j_gene: TRBJ2-1
d_gene: TRBD2

CDR3nt: TGTGCCAGCAGCAACAGGGGTCCCAGCTCCTATAATTCACCCCTCCACTTT
CDR3aa: CASSNRGPSSYNSPLHF
abundance: .
v_gene: TRBV7-2
j_gene: TRBJ1-6
d_gene: TRBD1

CDR3nt: TGTGCCAGCAGCTTCCAAGTACCGACAGGGGGCTTTTCACCCCTCCACTTT
CDR3aa: CASSFQVPTGGFSPLHF
abundance: .
v_gene: TRBV7-8
j_gene: TRBJ1-6
d_gene: TRBD1

CDR3nt: TGTGCCAGCAGCGTTACTGGGATTAGCACAGATACGCAGTATTTT
CDR3aa: CASSVTGISTDTQYF
abundance: once
v_gene: TRBV9
j_gene: TRBJ2-3
d_gene: .

CDR3nt: TGTGCCACCAGCAGAGATCCGGCGGGAGCTCAAGAGACCCAGTACTTC
CDR3aa: CATSRDPAGAQETQYF
abundance: once
v_gene: TRBV15
j_gene: TRBJ2-5
d_gene: TRBD2

CDR3nt: TGTGCCAGCACCTTAGCGGGAGTAAACACCGGGGAGCTGTTTTTT
CDR3aa: CASTLAGVNTGELFF
abundance: .
v_gene: TRBV27
j_gene: TRBJ2-2
d_gene: TRBD2

CDR3nt: TGCGCCAGCAATCCGGGCACTAACTATGGCTACACCTTC
CDR3aa: CASNPGTNYGYTF
abundance: once
v_gene: TRBV5-1
j_gene: TRBJ1-2
d_gene: .

CDR3nt: TGTGCCAGCAGCCGGGGGCTGGGGGTTGGCGAGCAGTACTTC
CDR3aa: CASSRGLGVGEQYF
abundance: .
v_gene: TRBV14
j_gene: TRBJ2-7
d_gene: .

CDR3nt: TGCGCCAGCGCGCACAGGGAGAACACTGAAGCTTTCTTT
CDR3aa: CASAHRENTEAFF
abundance: .
v_gene: TRBV5-1
j_gene: TRBJ1-1
d_gene: .

CDR3nt: TGTGCCAGCGGACGGACTGGGTCGCCTACCTACGAGCAGTACTTC
CDR3aa: CASGRTGSPTYEQYF
abundance: .
v_gene: TRBV7-6
j_gene: TRBJ2-7
d_gene: .

CDR3nt: TGTGCCACGGGCAAGGGTCAGCAAGAGACCCAGTACTTC
CDR3aa: CATGKGQQETQYF
abundance: .
v_gene: TRBV27
j_gene: TRBJ2-5
d_gene: .

CDR3nt: TGTGCCAGCAGCTTTTCGTTGGATAAGCAGTACTTC
CDR3aa: CASSFSLDKQYF
abundance: .
v_gene: TRBV11-2
j_gene: TRBJ2-7
d_gene: .

CDR3nt: TGTGCCAGAGCCCATGGAGGGGACGATGAAAAACTGTTTTTT
CDR3aa: CARAHGGDDEKLFF
abundance: .
v_gene: TRBV2
j_gene: TRBJ1-4
d_gene: .

CDR3nt: TGTGCCAGCAGTGATAGTGGAGACAGGAAGTTCTTC
CDR3aa: CASSDSGDRKFF
abundance: .
v_gene: TRBV2
j_gene: TRBJ2-1
d_gene: .

CDR3nt: TGTGCCAGTAGTCCCGGGACAGGGGAGAACTACGAGCAGTACTTC
CDR3aa: CASSPGTGENYEQYF
abundance: .
v_gene: TRBV19
j_gene: TRBJ2-7
d_gene: TRBD1

CDR3nt: TGTGCCAGCAGCCTTTGGGGAGGTGATACGCAGTATTTT
CDR3aa: CASSLWGGDTQYF
abundance: .
v_gene: TRBV6-5
j_gene: TRBJ2-3
d_gene: .

CDR3nt: TGCGCCAGCATCCTCGGACAGGATAGCAATCAGCCCCAGCATTTT
CDR3aa: CASILGQDSNQPQHF
abundance: .
v_gene: TRBV5-1
j_gene: TRBJ1-5
d_gene: TRBD1

CDR3nt: TGCGCCAGCAGCTCGACCGGGACCCCCTCCTACAATGAGCAGTTCTTC
CDR3aa: CASSSTGTPSYNEQFF
abundance: .
v_gene: TRBV5-1
j_gene: TRBJ2-1
d_gene: .

CDR3nt: TGCGCCAGCAGTGCCACAGGGGGGAGCTACGAGCAGTACTTC
CDR3aa: CASSATGGSYEQYF
abundance: once
v_gene: TRBV10-2
j_gene: TRBJ2-7
d_gene: TRBD1

CDR3nt: TGTGCCTGGACAGGGGGCCTAGCGTTAAAGAATGAGCAGTTCTTC
CDR3aa: CAWTGGLALKNEQFF
abundance: .
v_gene: TRBV30
j_gene: TRBJ2-1
d_gene: TRBD1

CDR3nt: TGTGCCAGTAGTCTTCGACAGGGCGGAAACACCATATATTTT
CDR3aa: CASSLRQGGNTIYF
abundance: .
v_gene: TRBV19
j_gene: TRBJ1-3
d_gene: TRBD1

CDR3nt: TGTGCCAGCAGCTTAGGTAGGGGGCGAAACACTGAAGCTTTCTTT
CDR3aa: CASSLGRGRNTEAFF
abundance: .
v_gene: TRBV7-2
j_gene: TRBJ1-1
d_gene: TRBD1

CDR3nt: TGTGCCAGCGGGACATACAGCACAGATACGCAGTATTTT
CDR3aa: CASGTYSTDTQYF
abundance: .
v_gene: TRBV2
j_gene: TRBJ2-3
d_gene: .

CDR3nt: TGTGCCAGCAGCTTAGTTCCCACAGGGGTTGGAAACACCATATATTTT
CDR3aa: CASSLVPTGVGNTIYF
abundance: once
v_gene: TRBV7-2
j_gene: TRBJ1-3
d_gene: TRBD1

CDR3nt: TGTGCCAGCAGCCCCACCCTTGAATCTGGCTACACCTTC
CDR3aa: CASSPTLESGYTF
abundance: .
v_gene: TRBV7-9
j_gene: TRBJ1-2
d_gene: .

CDR3nt: TGTGCCAGTAGTATAACAAAGGACACCTATGGCTACACCTTC
CDR3aa: CASSITKDTYGYTF
abundance: .
v_gene: TRBV19
j_gene: TRBJ1-2
d_gene: .

CDR3nt: TGTGCCAGCTCACACTGGACAGATTATAATTCACCCCTCCACTTT
CDR3aa: CASSHWTDYNSPLHF
abundance: .
v_gene: TRBV18
j_gene: TRBJ1-6
d_gene: .

CDR3nt: TGTGCCAGCAGTGCCCTGGCCAATTCACCCCTCCACTTT
CDR3aa: CASSALANSPLHF
abundance: once
v_gene: TRBV7-6
j_gene: TRBJ1-6
d_gene: .

CDR3nt: TGTGCCAGCAGCTTGGAGCCACAAGAGACCCAGTACTTC
CDR3aa: CASSLEPQETQYF
abundance: .
v_gene: TRBV7-3
j_gene: TRBJ2-5
d_gene: .

CDR3nt: TGTGCCAGCAGCTCCGGACGGCAGGGCCAATACAATGAGCAGTTCTTC
CDR3aa: CASSSGRQGQYNEQFF
abundance: .
v_gene: TRBV13
j_gene: TRBJ2-1
d_gene: .

CDR3nt: TGCAGCGTTGAGCAGCAGCCGGATTACACTGAAGCTTTCTTT
CDR3aa: CSVEQQPDYTEAFF
abundance: .
v_gene: TRBV29-1
j_gene: TRBJ1-1
d_gene: .

CDR3nt: TGTGCCAGCAGTCGACAGGGAGCCCTTAATTCACCCCTCCACTTT
CDR3aa: CASSRQGALNSPLHF
abundance: .
v_gene: TRBV6-5
j_gene: TRBJ1-6
d_gene: TRBD1

CDR3nt: TGTGCCAGCAGTGAACCTTCAGGGAGTTCAGATGAAAAACTGTTTTTT
CDR3aa: CASSEPSGSSDEKLFF
abundance: .
v_gene: TRBV6-1
j_gene: TRBJ1-4
d_gene: .

CDR3nt: TGTGCCAGCAGTCCCTCTACGGGGACCCTCTACGAGCAGTACTTC
CDR3aa: CASSPSTGTLYEQYF
abundance: few
v_gene: TRBV6-5
j_gene: TRBJ2-7
d_gene: .

CDR3nt: TGTGCCAGCAACCTGGGACAGGGAGGCGCCGGGGAGCTGTTTTTT
CDR3aa: CASNLGQGGAGELFF
abundance: .
v_gene: TRBV28
j_gene: TRBJ2-2
d_gene: TRBD1

CDR3nt: TGTGCCAGCAGTGGGACTAGCCCAAACACCGGGGAGCTGTTTTTT
CDR3aa: CASSGTSPNTGELFF
abundance: .
v_gene: TRBV2
j_gene: TRBJ2-2
d_gene: TRBD2